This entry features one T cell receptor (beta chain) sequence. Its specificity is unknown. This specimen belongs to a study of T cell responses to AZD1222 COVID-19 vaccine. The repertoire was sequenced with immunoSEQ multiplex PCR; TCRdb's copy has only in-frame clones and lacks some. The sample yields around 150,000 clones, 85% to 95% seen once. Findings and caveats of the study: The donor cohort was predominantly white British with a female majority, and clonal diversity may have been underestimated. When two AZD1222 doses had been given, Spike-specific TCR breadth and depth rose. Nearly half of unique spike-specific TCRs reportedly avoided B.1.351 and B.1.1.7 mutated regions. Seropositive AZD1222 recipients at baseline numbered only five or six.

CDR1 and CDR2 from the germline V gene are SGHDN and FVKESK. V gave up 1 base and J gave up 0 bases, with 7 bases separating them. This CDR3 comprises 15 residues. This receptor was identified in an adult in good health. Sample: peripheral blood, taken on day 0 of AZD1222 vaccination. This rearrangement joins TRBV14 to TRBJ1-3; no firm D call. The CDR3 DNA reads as TGTGCCAGCAGCCAAGTGGCAGCCTCTGGAAACACCATATATTTT. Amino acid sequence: CASSQVAASGNTIYF. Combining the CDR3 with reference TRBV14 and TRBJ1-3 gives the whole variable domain EAGVTQFPSHSVIEKGQTVTLRCDPISGHDNLYWYRRVMGKEIKFLLHFVKESKQDESGMPNNRFLAERTGGTYSTLKVQPAELEDSGVYFCASSQVAASGNTIYFGEGSWLTVV.